This T cell receptor beta chain appears in the sequencing data of a study of cytomegalovirus exposure and HLA in healthy donors. Study-wide results and limits: It was found in a later analysis that first-cohort TCR clusters tended to co-occur in the approximately 130 validation repertoires. Cytomegalovirus status was reportedly diagnosed by the classifier with high specificity and sensitivity. A list of 150 to 200 TCR beta chains associated with cytomegalovirus was given.

Data came from immunoSEQ multiplex PCR; TCRdb stores just in-frame clones and leaves some out. The sample lists some 200,000 clones; 86% were seen once. The validation cohort, a group of 120 subjects, included the donors and was separate from the approximately 650-subject first cohort. V lost 3 bases and J lost 5, with 10 bases in between. Germline V gene data show CDR1 as MGHRA and CDR2 as YSYEKL. The CDR3 is made up of 14 amino acids. Of note for this clone: Its antigen is not known.

V gene TRBV4-1 combines with J gene TRBJ2-2; D possibly uses TRBD1 or TRBD2 (6 bases each). This TCR came from a man aged 25 to 40 in good health and CMV-seropositive. The specimen sequenced was PBMCs. DNA for the CDR3: TGCGCCAGCAGCCACCAGGGGAGGACCGGGGAGCTGTTTTTT. Protein sequence: CASSHQGRTGELFF.